Sequencing of this TCR beta chain was carried out in a study of shared clonotypes between healthy human individuals. Points from the study as a whole: The study generally estimated greater richness for naive than memory subsets. Tissues were not sampled, only blood, and their repertoires likely differ. Limitation of the genetic and exposure-history diversity represented came from the few donors.

Comments on this clone: The antigen is not known.

Profiled with immunoSEQ multiplex PCR; TCRdb holds only in-frame clones, not every one. The repertoire consists of roughly 1 million clones, with roughly 70% occurring once and the leading ten covering approximately 1.5%. This CDR3 spans 17 amino acids. V was trimmed by 2 bases and J by 0 bases, leaving 16 bases between them. Germline V CDR1 and CDR2: SGDLS, YYNGEE. This chain connects TRBV9 to TRBJ2-3; TRBD1 is a possible D gene (5 bases). Sequenced sample: memory CD4+ T cells sorted from blood. The subset: CD45RA-negative fraction. This clonotype was obtained from a man aged 18 to 30 in good health. Here the CDR3 DNA reads TGTGCCAGCAGCGTTACAGGTAGCCCCACTAGCACAGATACGCAGTATTTT. Its protein product is CASSVTGSPTSTDTQYF.